Each of the 19 T cell receptor beta chains below was sequenced from the same sample in a study of T cells in localized non-small cell lung cancer (dated by TCRdb to about 2020). The library was made by the immunoSEQ multiplex PCR assay. TCRdb obtained this table from immuneACCESS and retained in-frame rearrangements with V and J assigned. These tables miss some clones; where compared with another copy, unresolved V genes account for less than half of the shortfall, and the remainder is unexplained. Counted in this sample were around 3,600 clones; approximately 25% of them appeared once. Of the sample, 7.5% to 9% falls within the top ten clones. This material consisted of lung tumor tissue, taken before any cancer treatment. The receptors derive from a woman aged 35 to 75 with stage I lung adenocarcinoma.

V usage is TRBV18 and J usage is TRBJ1-2; maybe TRBD1 (5 bases). Germline values: CDR1 KGHSH, CDR2 LQKENI. The V gene lost 3 bases and the J gene lost 7 bases, with 12 bases spanning the gap. The CDR3 extends over 13 amino acids. In DNA form, the CDR3 reads TGTGCCAGCTCACCCTTTGGGACGGCTGGCTACACCTTC. This sequence encodes CASSPFGTAGYTF.

This chain connects TRBV11-3 to TRBJ2-7, with D perhaps being TRBD1 or TRBD2 (5 bases each). Trimming cost V 3 bases and J 2 bases, with 11 bases left between them. Per the germline V gene, CDR1 is SGHNT and CDR2 is YENEEA. The CDR3 spans 14 residues. The CDR3 coding sequence is TGTGCCAGCAGCTTGGGACCAGGGACCTACGAGCAGTACTTC. It specifies CASSLGPGTYEQYF.

This clone came up a few times. The chain links TRBV29-1 to TRBJ2-1; D might be TRBD1 (7 bases). The CDR3 has 13 residues. Trimming shortened V by 5 bases and J by 9 bases, and 17 bases separated the two germline ends. Germline loops: CDR1 SQVTM, CDR2 ANQGSEA. DNA for the CDR3: TGCAGCGTTTCAGGGGGGCCCTTTCGTGAGCAGTTCTTC. Translated: CSVSGGPFREQFF.

Sample share makes this clone large. This chain joins TRBV6-8 and TRBJ1-1; no clear D gene. Germline CDR1 is MNHGY and CDR2 is SAAAGT. Trimming cost V 7 bases and J 4 bases, with 19 bases left between them. CDR3 length: 15 amino acids. CDR3 in amino acids: CASIPGKGFATEAFF. In DNA form, the CDR3 reads TGTGCCAGCATCCCGGGGAAGGGATTTGCCACTGAAGCTTTCTTT.

The table lists this clone with a few counts. This chain uses TRBV28 with TRBJ1-5, with D hard to call. Germline values: CDR1 MDHEN, CDR2 SYDVKM. The V end was cut by 4 bases, the J end by 3 bases, with 16 bases between. This CDR3 comprises 16 residues. In DNA, the CDR3 is TGTGCCAGCAGTTCCCCCTCTAAGCGGGACAATCAGCCCCAGCATTTT. Residues: CASSSPSKRDNQPQHF.

This chain links TRBV30 with TRBJ2-3; 7 nucleotides line up with TRBD1. The CDR3 spans 13 residues. V was clipped by 1 base and J by 4 bases; unmatched bases: 2. The germline V gene encodes CDR1 GTSNPN and CDR2 SVGIG (reference sequence). For the CDR3, the DNA is TGTGCCTGGAGTGGACAGGGTGCAGATACGCAGTATTTT. The encoded protein is CAWSGQGADTQYF.

This clone occurred once. This chain connects TRBV10-2 to TRBJ2-7, with D possibly TRBD1 on 6 matching bases. CDR1 and CDR2 from the germline V gene are WSHSY and SAAADI. Trimming removed 6 bases from V and 10 bases from J, with 25 bases in between. The CDR3 is made up of 15 amino acids. As DNA, the CDR3 is TGCGCCAGCAGATACCTAGATTCAGAAAAGGGGGACCAGTACTTC. Its protein product is CASRYLDSEKGDQYF.

This clone is classed as medium-sized. The chain joins TRBV11-3 to TRBJ2-6; D remains ambiguous. In germline, CDR1 is SGHNT, CDR2 YENEEA. The CDR3 consists of 15 residues. Trimming left V 1 base short and J 2 bases short, with 6 bases between. The CDR3 nucleotides read TGTGCCAGCAGCTTAGGACCGGCTGGGGCCAACGTCCTGACTTTC. Translating it yields CASSLGPAGANVLTF.

The chain joins TRBV30 to TRBJ1-1; D is undetermined. This CDR3 region has 13 residues. Trimming shortened V by 7 bases and J by 5 bases, and 17 bases separated the two germline ends. The germline V gene encodes CDR1 GTSNPN and CDR2 SVGIG (reference sequence). This CDR3 is CAYSLALGTEAFF. The CDR3 nucleotides are TGTGCCTACTCATTGGCCTTAGGTACTGAAGCTTTCTTT.

The chain joins TRBV19 to TRBJ1-2; possible D gene TRBD1, 6 bases. Per germline, CDR1 LNHDA and CDR2 SQIVND (reference sequence). This CDR3 comprises 16 residues. The V end was cut by 6 bases, the J end by 4 bases, with 21 bases between. In DNA, the CDR3 is TGTGCCAGTAGATCCCCTACTGGGACACACATCTATGGCTACACCTTC. It is translated as CASRSPTGTHIYGYTF. Filled out from reference TRBV19 and TRBJ1-2, the complete variable domain reads DGGITQSPKYLFRKEGQNVTLSCEQNLNHDAMYWYRQDPGQGLRLIYYSQIVNDFQKGDIAEGYSVSREKKESFPLTVTSAQKNPTAFYLCASRSPTGTHIYGYTFGSGTRLTVV.

The rearrangement joins TRBV19 to TRBJ1-2; TRBD1 might be the D (5 bases). V dropped 0 bases and J dropped 3 bases, with 23 bases sitting between them. CDR1 and CDR2 (germline): LNHDA, SQIVND (reference sequence). The CDR3 is made up of 19 amino acids. CDR3 in amino acids: CASSIDFPPARGWHYGYTF. CDR3 nucleotide sequence: TGTGCCAGTAGTATAGATTTCCCCCCAGCGCGGGGGTGGCACTATGGCTACACCTTC.

J is TRBJ1-2 and V is TRBV6-8; 7 bases are a match to TRBD1. The germline CDR1 and CDR2 sequences are MNHGY and SAAAGT. CDR3 size: 14 residues. The J segment lost 6 bases and the V segment lost 0 bases, leaving 4 bases of the junction unmatched. The CDR3 sequence: CASSYSKGGDGYTF. CDR3 in DNA: TGTGCCAGCAGTTACTCGAAAGGGGGCGATGGCTACACCTTC.

V usage is TRBV28 and J usage is TRBJ2-3; a possible D gene is TRBD2 (6 bases). V lost 10 bases, J lost 0 bases, and 17 bases lay in between. Germline CDR1 is MDHEN and CDR2 is SYDVKM. CDR3 size: 15 residues. Written as DNA, the CDR3 is TGTGCCATCGTGGCCCGGACTAAAAGCACAGATACGCAGTATTTT. Translated: CAIVARTKSTDTQYF. The full variable domain, with the rest looked up from reference TRBV28 and TRBJ2-3, is DVKVTQSSRYLVKRTGEKVFLECVQDMDHENMFWYRQDPGLGLRLIYFSYDVKMKEKGDIPEGYSVSREKKERFSLILESASTNQTSMYLCAIVARTKSTDTQYFGPGTRLTVL.

This chain connects TRBV9 to TRBJ2-2, with D perhaps assigned TRBD1 or TRBD2 (5 bases each). Germline V gives CDR1 SGDLS, CDR2 YYNGEE. Trimming left V 0 bases short and J 4 bases short, with 10 bases between. This CDR3 spans 15 amino acids. This CDR3 is CASSVAGDATGELFF. The CDR3 coding sequence is TGTGCCAGCAGCGTAGCCGGGGACGCCACCGGGGAGCTGTTTTTT.

This clone was observed a handful of times. The chain is built from TRBV30 and TRBJ1-1; weak D call: TRBD1 (5 bases). This CDR3 has 13 amino acids. V dropped 3 bases and J dropped 7 bases, with 15 bases sitting between them. In germline, CDR1 is GTSNPN, CDR2 SVGIG (reference sequence). The CDR3 sequence: CAWRGWGSSEAFF. For the CDR3, the DNA is TGTGCCTGGAGGGGGTGGGGGTCAAGTGAAGCTTTCTTT.

CDR3 nucleotides: TGTGCCAGCAGCTTAGATCCTAGGAACTACAATGAGCAGTTCTTC. It specifies CASSLDPRNYNEQFF. The rearrangement links TRBV11-1 to TRBJ2-1; D is unclear. Between the trimmed V and J ends, which lost 1 base and 3 bases, there was a span of 10 bases. Per the germline V gene, CDR1 is SGHAT and CDR2 is FQDESV (reference sequence). This CDR3 has 15 amino acids.

The rearrangement links TRBV28 to TRBJ2-7; 8 bases agree with TRBD1. Germline loops: CDR1 MDHEN, CDR2 SYDVKM. V shed 3 bases, J shed 1 base, and the junction held 14 bases outside the gene matches. The CDR3 sequence is 18 residues long. CDR3 amino acids: CASSFSLLDRGFSYEQYF. The DNA of the CDR3 is TGTGCCAGCAGTTTCTCGCTGCTCGACAGGGGTTTTTCCTACGAGCAGTACTTC.

This clone was seen only a few times. This sequence joins TRBV12-5 and TRBJ1-5, with D maybe TRBD1 (6 bases). Germline CDR1 is LGHNT and CDR2 is FRNRAP. CDR3 length: 14 residues. CDR3 sequence reads: CASTIGQSNQPQHF. The CDR3 nucleotides read TGTGCCAGCACTATAGGACAGAGCAATCAGCCCCAGCATTTT.

The chain employs TRBV4-1 and TRBJ1-1; weak D call: TRBD1 (6 bases). The CDR3 loop spans 15 amino acids. Trimming cost V 1 base and J 5 bases, with 14 bases left between them. In germline, CDR1 is MGHRA, CDR2 YSYEKL. The CDR3 DNA follows: TGCGCCAGCAGCCAAGGCCAGGGGAAAGAAACTGAAGCTTTCTTT. It codes for CASSQGQGKETEAFF.